One T cell receptor (beta chain) is described in this entry. Its matching antigen is unknown. V was clipped by 2 bases and J by 2 bases, with 12 bases between them. This CDR3 is built from 15 residues. The germline V gene has CDR1 MNHEY and CDR2 SMNVEV (reference sequence). The data were obtained in a study of Ad26.COV2.S vaccination and SARS-CoV-2 variants. Assay used: immunoSEQ multiplex PCR; TCRdb lists only in-frame clones, some missing. The table records some 350,000 clones, about 90% of them present only once. Findings and limits, study-wide: Substantial post-vaccination breadth of spike-specific CD8+ and CD4+ T cell responses was reported. Vaccine recipients posted higher spike-specific TCR breadth than their placebo counterparts. Breadth of non-spike TCRs did not differ between vaccinees and placebo recipients. Analyses that measured TCR breadth and depth may have underestimated total T cell responses.

Sequencing was performed on peripheral blood, taken after recovery from COVID-19. The source of this sequence is a human donor who had recovered from COVID-19. The J gene is TRBJ1-1, the V gene TRBV27; D remains unclear. The CDR3 reads CASSLRASQNTEAFF. CDR3 bases: TGTGCCAGCAGTTTAAGGGCCAGTCAAAACACTGAAGCTTTCTTT.